This passage covers 18 T cell receptor beta chains from one sample sequenced in a study of identical twins. TCRdb re-called the 5' RACE reads through MiXCR, storing one row per CDR3 protein. The sample records around 1.7 million distinct CDR3 sequences, around 29% being singletons. Sequencing was carried out using cord blood. Every receptor here comes from a newborn girl in good health.

The V gene is TRBV28, the J gene TRBJ2-7; D is undetermined. V lost 5 bases to trimming and J lost 0 bases, with 8 bases between them. Germline CDR1 and CDR2: MDHEN and SYDVKM. The CDR3 runs 13 residues. This chain's CDR3 is CASSVVSSYEQYF. The CDR3 DNA is TGTGCCAGCAGTGTGGTTAGCTCCTACGAGCAGTACTTC.

A few counts support this clonotype. The CDR3 region has the DNA TGCGCCAGCAGCTTGGAGGTAGCCAGGTCCTACAATGAGCAGTTCTTC. It translates to CASSLEVARSYNEQFF. This sequence joins TRBV5-1 and TRBJ2-1, with D unclear. Germline V gives CDR1 SGHRS, CDR2 YFSETQ. The CDR3 spans 16 residues. V shed 0 bases and J shed 1 base, with 11 bases lying between them.

The chain combines TRBV9 with TRBJ2-3; the D gene is possibly TRBD2 (5 bases). In germline, CDR1 is SGDLS, CDR2 YYNGEE. V was pared by 0 bases and J by 0 bases, with 11 bases between. The CDR3 consists of 16 residues. CDR3 loop: CASSVASGTSTDTQYF. The CDR3 DNA sequence: TGTGCCAGCAGCGTAGCGAGCGGCACTAGCACAGATACGCAGTATTTT.

This clonotype was recorded a few times. V usage is TRBV7-9 and J usage is TRBJ2-3; D perhaps matches TRBD1 (6 bases). This CDR3 has 15 residues. Trimming cost V 1 base and J 2 bases, with 10 bases left between them. Looked up from germline, CDR1 is SEHNR and CDR2 is FQNEAQ (reference sequence). The CDR3 reads CASSLGRTVTDTQYF. DNA of the CDR3: TGTGCCAGCAGCTTAGGGAGGACAGTCACAGATACGCAGTATTTT.

This clonotype was detected a few times. The chain is built from TRBV11-2 and TRBJ2-1, with D tentatively TRBD1 (5 bases). CDR1 is SGHAT and CDR2 is FQNNGV in the germline V gene. V lost 5 bases and J 10 bases, leaving 15 bases between the germline ends. CDR3 length: 13 amino acids. CDR3 sequence (DNA): TGTGCCAGCAGCCCAACCCAGGGTCTCGAGCAGTTCTTC. Translation: CASSPTQGLEQFF. The full variable domain, rest sourced from reference TRBV11-2 and TRBJ2-1, is EAGVAQSPRYKIIEKRQSVAFWCNPISGHATLYWYQQILGQGPKLLIQFQNNGVVDDSQLPKDRFSAERLKGVDSTLKIQPAKLEDSAVYLCASSPTQGLEQFFGPGTRLTVL.

The table lists this clonotype with a few counts. This chain joins TRBV20-1 and TRBJ1-4; 8 positions match TRBD1. There are 12 residues in the CDR3. Germline CDR1 is DFQATT and CDR2 is SNEGSKA (reference sequence). J gave up 6 bases and V 7 bases, and 4 bases lay outside the gene matches. CDR3 sequence (DNA): TGCAGTGGGACAGGGAGAGATGAAAAACTGTTTTTT. Translating gives CSGTGRDEKLFF.

There are a few counts of this clonotype. The gene calls are TRBV27 and TRBJ2-5; 12 positions agree with TRBD2. Germline V gene data show CDR1 as MNHEY and CDR2 as SMNVEV (reference sequence). This CDR3 is built from 17 residues. V lost 4 bases to trimming and J lost 2 bases; unmatched junction nucleotides: 8. For the CDR3, the DNA is TGTGCCAGCAGTTCTATGACTAGCGGGAGAGGTCAAGAGACCCAGTACTTC. Amino acids: CASSSMTSGRGQETQYF.

In regard to this clonotype: A read error may produce the germline difference seen at one junction end. The chain links TRBV20-1 to TRBJ2-7, with D possibly TRBD1 on 6 matching bases. Germline CDR1 reads DFQATT; CDR2 reads SNEGSKA (reference sequence). This CDR3 has 13 amino acids. As DNA, the CDR3 is TGCAGTGCGAACCGGGACACCCACTACGAGCATTACTTC. Its protein product is CSANRDTHYEHYF.

This clonotype was observed many times. V is TRBV9 and J is TRBJ1-2; unclear D gene. CDR1 is SGDLS and CDR2 is YYNGEE in the germline V gene. V shed 0 bases and J shed 3 bases, with 9 bases lying between them. The CDR3 is 14 amino acids. The CDR3, as DNA: TGTGCCAGCAGCGTAGCCTGGCTGGACTATGGCTACACCTTC. It encodes CASSVAWLDYGYTF.

The chain joins TRBV28 to TRBJ1-4; the D gene is possibly TRBD1 (5 bases). V gave up 6 bases and J gave up 4 bases, with 15 bases separating them. Germline values: CDR1 MDHEN, CDR2 SYDVKM. This CDR3 has 15 amino acids. CDR3 nucleotides: TGTGCCAGCAGGGGAATGGGACGGTTTAATGAAAAACTGTTTTTT. Translating gives CASRGMGRFNEKLFF.

This clonotype was detected only a few times. The V gene is TRBV12-5, the J gene TRBJ2-1; TRBD2 matches 13 bases. The CDR3 has 15 amino acids. Germline CDR1 and CDR2: LGHNT and FRNRAP. J lost 8 bases, V lost 5 bases, and 6 bases had no gene match. The CDR3 is CASGRTSGSQDEQFF. In DNA, the CDR3 is TGTGCTAGTGGTCGGACTAGCGGGAGTCAGGATGAGCAGTTCTTC. The variable domain in full, completed from reference TRBV12-5 and TRBJ2-1, reads DARVTQTPRHKVTEMGQEVTMRCQPILGHNTVFWYRQTMMQGLELLAYFRNRAPLDDSGMPKDRFSAEMPDATLATLKIQPSEPRDSAVYFCASGRTSGSQDEQFFGPGTRLTVL.

The chain is built from TRBV27 and TRBJ1-5; D gene uncertain. Germline values: CDR1 MNHEY, CDR2 SMNVEV (reference sequence). Trimming stripped 5 bases from V and 3 bases from J, with 14 bases between. The CDR3 covers 15 residues. CDR3 sequence (DNA): TGTGCCAGCAGTGCGAGGAGACGGTACAATCAGCCCCAGCATTTT. Protein: CASSARRRYNQPQHF.

The sample holds a few counts of this clonotype. The CDR3 DNA sequence: TGCAGCGTCATCGACAGGCGATCCGGAGGCTACACCTTC. It encodes CSVIDRRSGGYTF. The chain recombines TRBV29-1 with TRBJ1-2, with a possible D match to TRBD1 (6 bases). Trimming took off 6 bases at V and 8 bases at J, with 19 bases between the two ends. The V gene's germline CDR1 is SQVTM and CDR2 ANQGSEA. The CDR3 runs 13 residues.

To note about this clonotype: The junction departs from the called germline gene at one end, perhaps through a read error. The chain joins TRBV6-1 to TRBJ1-2, with 7 bases that match TRBD1. The CDR3 sequence is 16 residues long. Germline assignment: CDR1 MNHNS and CDR2 SASEGT. For the CDR3, the DNA is TGTGCCAGCAGTGAAGCGCCCGACAGGGTTCTCTATGGCTGCACCTTC. This translates into CASSEAPDRVLYGCTF.

The chain employs TRBV5-1 and TRBJ2-1; possible D gene TRBD2, 6 bases. The germline CDR1 and CDR2 sequences are SGHRS and YFSETQ. Trimming took 0 bases from V and 0 from J, leaving 10 bases between them. The CDR3 runs to 16 residues. CDR3 residues: CASSLDLANSYNEQFF. The DNA for the CDR3 is TGCGCCAGCAGCTTGGATCTAGCGAACTCCTACAATGAGCAGTTCTTC.

This clonotype was recorded a few times. The chain combines TRBV6-1 with TRBJ2-1; TRBD2 aligns across 9 bases. Germline V CDR1 and CDR2: MNHNS, SASEGT. This CDR3 has 15 residues. Germline trimming cut 4 bases from V and 6 bases from J; bases unmatched to any gene: 7. The DNA for the CDR3 is TGTGCCAGCAGTGTGTGGCGGGGGGGCCCCAATGAGCAGTTCTTC. Amino acids: CASSVWRGGPNEQFF.

The chain uses TRBV10-3 and TRBJ1-1; 8 bases match TRBD1. There are 15 residues in the CDR3. Per germline, CDR1 ENHRY and CDR2 SYGVKD. V trimming: 3 bases; J trimming: 4 bases; junction bases outside the gene matches: 7. This chain's CDR3 is CAISDRGRGPTEAFF. CDR3 DNA sequence: TGTGCCATCAGTGACAGGGGGCGAGGACCCACTGAAGCTTTCTTT.

This rearrangement joins TRBV4-2 to TRBJ1-1, with TRBD1 matching 7 bases. This CDR3 spans 14 amino acids. With V trimmed by 3 bases and J by 1 base, 2 bases remained unmatched. Germline CDR1 reads LGHNA; CDR2 reads YNFKEQ. The CDR3 spells CASSHDRANTEAFF. The CDR3 region has the DNA TGTGCCAGCAGCCACGACAGGGCGAACACTGAAGCTTTCTTT.